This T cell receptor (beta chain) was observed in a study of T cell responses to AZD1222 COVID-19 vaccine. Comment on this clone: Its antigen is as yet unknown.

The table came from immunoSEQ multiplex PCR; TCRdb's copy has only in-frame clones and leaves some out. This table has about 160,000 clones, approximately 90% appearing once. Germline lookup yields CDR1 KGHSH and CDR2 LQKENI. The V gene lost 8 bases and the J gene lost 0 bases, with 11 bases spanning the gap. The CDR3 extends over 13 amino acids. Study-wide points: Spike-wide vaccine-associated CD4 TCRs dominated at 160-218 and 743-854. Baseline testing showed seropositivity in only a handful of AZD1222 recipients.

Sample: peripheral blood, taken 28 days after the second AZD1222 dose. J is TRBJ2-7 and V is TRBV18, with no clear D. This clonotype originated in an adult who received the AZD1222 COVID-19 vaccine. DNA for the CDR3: TGTGCCAGCCATTCGACGGGCTCCTACGAGCAGTACTTC. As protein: CASHSTGSYEQYF.